This T cell receptor beta chain is from a study of technical replicates of blood from a handful of donors. Generated by immunoSEQ multiplex PCR, the TCRdb table keeps only in-frame clones and is missing some. The repertoire holds roughly 83,000 clones, with around nine tenths as singletons. The V segment lost 3 bases and the J segment 10 bases; nucleotides outside the gene matches: 3. CDR3 length equals 14 residues. Looked up from germline, CDR1 is MNHEY and CDR2 is SMNVEV (reference sequence). The chain couples TRBV27 to TRBJ1-6; the match to TRBD1 covers 10 bases. The sample taken for sequencing was T cells isolated from PBMCs. The receptor's source is a human donor in good health. The CDR3 spells CASSLTGGWSPLHF. Written as DNA, the CDR3 is TGTGCCAGCAGTTTGACAGGGGGCTGGTCACCCCTCCACTTT.